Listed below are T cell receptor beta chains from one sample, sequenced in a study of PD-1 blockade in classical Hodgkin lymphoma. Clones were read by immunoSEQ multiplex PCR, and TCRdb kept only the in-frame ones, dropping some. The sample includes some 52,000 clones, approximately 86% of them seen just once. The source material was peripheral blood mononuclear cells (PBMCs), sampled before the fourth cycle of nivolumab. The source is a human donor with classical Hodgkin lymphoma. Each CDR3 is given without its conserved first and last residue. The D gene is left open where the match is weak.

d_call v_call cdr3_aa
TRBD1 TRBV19 ASSARDRGSNQPQH
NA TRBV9 ASSGGSYEQY
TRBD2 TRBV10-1 ASSQLAGGTDTQY
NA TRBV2 ASCEREPKDTGELF
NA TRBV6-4 ASSAGVPGSYNEQF
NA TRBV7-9 ASSLAGSYNEQF
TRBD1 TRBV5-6 ASSPGQQINSPLH
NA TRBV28 ASSSRGFNTEAF
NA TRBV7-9 ASILLDRKNTEAF
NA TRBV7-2 ASSFLMGGPNPYQETQY
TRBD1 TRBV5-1 ASGTGGQGREQY
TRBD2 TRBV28 ASSLWGLAGGSSYNEQF
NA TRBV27 ASSLGATYEQY
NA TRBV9 FTSGSPLNTEAF
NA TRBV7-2 ASSRLSTDTQY
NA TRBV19 ASRGQAQTNEKLF
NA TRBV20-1 SARARFGYT
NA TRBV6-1 AHNAGGTEAF
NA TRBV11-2 ASSSQESSGNTIY
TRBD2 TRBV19 ASSMLAGGDEQF
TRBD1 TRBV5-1 ASSYRGPGTDTQY
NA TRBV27 ASFSRGYGEPQH
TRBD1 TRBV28 ASSPPGQPLYGYT
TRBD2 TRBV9 ASSHWDYGYEQY
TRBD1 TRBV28 ASRGDRGDPEAF
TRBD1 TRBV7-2 ASSRDRTDTGELF
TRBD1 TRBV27 ASSGTGDTGELF
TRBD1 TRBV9 ASSVVPGGSEAF
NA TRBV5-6 ASSLVAGGPREQY